This TCR beta chain was retrieved from a study of shared clonotypes between healthy human individuals. Looking at the study overall: The cohort comprised a couple of women and a few men. Their ages spanned 18 to 49 years. Each donor's CD4 naive and CD4 memory cells filled three plates apiece, CD8 naive two, and CD8 memory one. Study conclusions and caveats: Shared clonotypes across all four donors exceeded non-shared ones in generation probability.

This clone was seen only a few times. As yet, its antigen is unknown. The germline CDR1 and CDR2 sequences are SGHRS and YFSETQ. V was trimmed by 0 bases and J by 5 bases, leaving 11 bases between them. CDR3 length: 14 amino acids. Those who donated, Caucasian adults without exception, all lived in Nashville, Tennessee. Using immunoSEQ multiplex PCR, the repertoire was profiled, and TCRdb retains in-frame clones only, with some absent. Found here are millions of clones, about 92% of them singletons; the top ten hold over 0.12%. The material sequenced was naive CD4+ T cells sorted from blood. This sample's subset: CD45RA+ positively selected. The TCR sequence derives from a man between 18 and 35 years old in good health. The chain is built from TRBV5-1 and TRBJ1-1, with D possibly being TRBD1 (5 bases). The CDR3 sequence: CASSLAGYETEAFF. The CDR3 DNA follows: TGCGCCAGCAGCTTGGCAGGGTATGAGACTGAAGCTTTCTTT.